Listed here are 14 T cell receptor beta chains from one sample, sequenced in a study of radiotherapy plus CTLA-4 blockade in lung cancer. Sequencing used immunoSEQ multiplex PCR; TCRdb keeps in-frame clones, though not all of them. The sample consists of more than 40,000 clones, over 75% of them appearing once. Material: peripheral blood, obtained from a patient treated with radiotherapy plus ipilimumab. These TCRs come from a human donor with non-small cell lung cancer whose response to radiotherapy plus ipilimumab could not be evaluated.

This chain connects TRBV11-2 to TRBJ1-2; TRBD1 agrees at 7 bases. The V and J ends lost 5 bases and 8 bases, in that order; junction bases with no gene match: 14. CDR3 length: 15 residues. Germline lookup yields CDR1 SGHAT and CDR2 FQNNGV. The CDR3 DNA sequence: TGTGCCAGCAGCCGCCAGGGACAGAAGGGGTCAGGCTACACCTTC. Its protein product is CASSRQGQKGSGYTF.

The CDR3 DNA sequence: TGCGCCAGCAGCTTGGGAGCTAGCGGGACAAGAGAGACCCAGTACTTC. Translation: CASSLGASGTRETQYF. This chain uses TRBV5-1 with TRBJ2-5, with 9 bases aligning to TRBD2. The trim removed 0 bases at V and 4 bases at J, leaving 7 bases unmatched. Germline V gene lookup returns CDR1 SGHRS and CDR2 YFSETQ. This CDR3 contains 16 residues.

The chain is built from TRBV5-4 and TRBJ1-2; D possibly corresponds to TRBD1 (6 bases). Trimming stripped 2 bases from V and 7 bases from J, with 12 bases between. This CDR3 is built from 13 residues. CDR1 is SGHNT, CDR2 YYREEE, per germline (reference sequence). The CDR3 DNA follows: TGTGCCAGCAGCTTTTTTGAGGGGGTTGGCTACACCTTC. It is translated as CASSFFEGVGYTF.

V is TRBV19 and J is TRBJ1-5; D is unclear. Germline V gives CDR1 LNHDA, CDR2 SQIVND (reference sequence). Trimming removed 6 bases from V and 4 bases from J, with 7 bases in between. There are 12 residues in the CDR3. CDR3: CASRRANQPQHF. The CDR3 DNA is TGTGCCAGTAGGCGGGCGAATCAGCCCCAGCATTTT.

The chain combines TRBV7-2 with TRBJ2-7; 10 bases are a match to TRBD2. The CDR3 runs to 14 residues. In germline, CDR1 is SGHTA, CDR2 FQGNSA. With V trimmed by 3 bases and J by 6 bases, 5 bases remained unmatched. DNA of the CDR3: TGTGCCAGCAGCTTGTCTAGCGGGGGAACCGAGCAGTACTTC. It encodes CASSLSSGGTEQYF.

This clone has only one observation. The chain uses TRBV11-2 and TRBJ2-1; 12 nucleotides match TRBD2. This CDR3 spans 16 amino acids. The V segment lost 2 bases and the J segment 8 bases; nucleotides outside the gene matches: 7. Germline V gene sequence: CDR1 SGHAT, CDR2 FQNNGV. CDR3 residues: CASSLFQTSGSHEQFF. In nucleotides, the CDR3 is TGTGCCAGCAGCTTATTTCAGACTAGCGGGAGTCATGAGCAGTTCTTC.

The chain uses TRBV28 and TRBJ2-7, with TRBD2 matching over 9 bases. Germline lookup yields CDR1 MDHEN and CDR2 SYDVKM. This CDR3 comprises 15 residues. Losses at the gene ends were 2 bases for V and 3 bases for J; bases not matched to a gene: 5. CDR3 region: CASSLNLAGNYEQYF. For the CDR3, the DNA is TGTGCCAGCAGTTTAAATCTAGCGGGGAACTACGAGCAGTACTTC.

V is TRBV19 and J is TRBJ1-1, with no clear D. CDR1 is LNHDA, CDR2 SQIVND, per germline (reference sequence). Trimming shortened V by 2 bases and J by 5 bases, and 12 bases separated the two germline ends. This CDR3 has 14 amino acids. This CDR3 reads CASSIPGLRTEAFF. The CDR3 DNA sequence: TGTGCCAGTAGTATACCGGGGTTAAGGACTGAAGCTTTCTTT.

The chain is built from TRBV19 and TRBJ1-2, with D tentatively TRBD1 (6 bases). This CDR3 is 16 amino acids long. CDR1 is LNHDA and CDR2 is SQIVND in the germline V gene (reference sequence). V lost 7 bases and J lost 4, with 22 bases in between. The chain's CDR3 is CASTPYATGDLYGYTF. Written as DNA, the CDR3 is TGTGCCAGTACCCCTTATGCGACAGGCGACCTCTATGGCTACACCTTC.

The rearrangement joins TRBV18 to TRBJ2-2; the D is unclear. Trimming took 2 bases from V and 0 from J, leaving 7 bases between them. Per germline, CDR1 KGHSH and CDR2 LQKENI. The CDR3 is 15 amino acids. The CDR3 loop reads CASSPAGANTGELFF. In DNA, the CDR3 is TGTGCCAGCTCACCAGCCGGTGCGAACACCGGGGAGCTGTTTTTT.

The chain couples TRBV27 to TRBJ1-6, with 10 bases identical to TRBD1. With 3 bases clipped from V and 9 bases from J, the junction kept 5 bases outside the gene matches. The CDR3 loop spans 15 amino acids. Germline loops: CDR1 MNHEY, CDR2 SMNVEV (reference sequence). CDR3 in DNA: TGTGCCAGCAGTTTTGGCGGACAGGGGGGTTCACCCCTCCACTTT. This gives the protein CASSFGGQGGSPLHF.

This rearrangement joins TRBV13 to TRBJ1-1; D gene uncertain. V lost 2 bases to trimming and J lost 5 bases, with 15 bases between them. Germline V gene data show CDR1 as PRHDT and CDR2 as FYEKMQ (reference sequence). This CDR3 contains 15 residues. CDR3 sequence: CASSLSGSSTTEAFF. The CDR3 DNA sequence: TGTGCCAGCAGCTTATCTGGGAGCAGCACGACTGAAGCTTTCTTT.

The rearrangement uses TRBV28 and TRBJ2-5, with 9 bases fitting TRBD2. The DNA end is more similar to TRBJ2-7, so the J call may be wrong. Germline loops: CDR1 MDHEN, CDR2 SYDVKM. This CDR3 has 15 residues. The CDR3 region is CASSLHPSGNYEQYF. The CDR3 DNA reads TGTGCCAGCAGCCTCCACCCTAGCGGGAACTACGAGCAGTACTTC.

The gene calls are TRBV4-3 and TRBJ2-1; D possibly corresponds to TRBD2 (5 bases). CDR1 is LGHNA and CDR2 is YSLEER in the germline V gene. V lost 3 bases and J 4 bases, leaving 10 bases between the germline ends. This CDR3 contains 14 residues. The CDR3 nucleotides are TGCGCCAGCAGCCACGACCGGGGATACAATGAGCAGTTCTTC. It translates to CASSHDRGYNEQFF.